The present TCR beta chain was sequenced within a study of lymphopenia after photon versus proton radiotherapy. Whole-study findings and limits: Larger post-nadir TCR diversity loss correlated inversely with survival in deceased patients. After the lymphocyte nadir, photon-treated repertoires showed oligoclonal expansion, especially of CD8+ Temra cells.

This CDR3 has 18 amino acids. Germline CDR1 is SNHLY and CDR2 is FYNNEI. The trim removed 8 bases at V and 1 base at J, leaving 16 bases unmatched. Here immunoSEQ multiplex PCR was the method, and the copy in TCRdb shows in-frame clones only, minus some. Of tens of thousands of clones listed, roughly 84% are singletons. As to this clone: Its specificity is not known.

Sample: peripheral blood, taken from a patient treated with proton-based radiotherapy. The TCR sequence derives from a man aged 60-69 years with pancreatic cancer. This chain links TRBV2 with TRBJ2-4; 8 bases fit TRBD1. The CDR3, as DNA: TGTGCCAGCGGAGGCCTAACAGGGGGAACTTGGGCCAAAAACATTCAGTACTTC. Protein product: CASGGLTGGTWAKNIQYF.